This T cell receptor beta chain stems from a study of T cells in Graves' hyperthyroidism and ophthalmopathy. Between the trimmed V and J ends, which lost 2 bases and 6 bases, there was a span of 10 bases. CDR3 length: 13 residues. TCR beta CDR3 region amplification was performed from RNA transcripts. RT-PCR in the first round (using the HTBI primer set) targeted the TCR CDR3. TCRdb passed the multiplex PCR reads through MiXCR, listing each CDR3 protein once. The sample yields around 700,000 distinct CDR3 sequences, just over 35% seen once. The genes are TRBV12-3 or TRBV12-4 and TRBJ1-2; D is unclear. The TCR originated in a middle-aged woman with Graves' hyperthyroidism. Sequenced input: blood. In DNA, the CDR3 is TGTGCCAGCAGTTTACGCGACGATGATGGCTACACCTTC. Translation gives CASSLRDDDGYTF.